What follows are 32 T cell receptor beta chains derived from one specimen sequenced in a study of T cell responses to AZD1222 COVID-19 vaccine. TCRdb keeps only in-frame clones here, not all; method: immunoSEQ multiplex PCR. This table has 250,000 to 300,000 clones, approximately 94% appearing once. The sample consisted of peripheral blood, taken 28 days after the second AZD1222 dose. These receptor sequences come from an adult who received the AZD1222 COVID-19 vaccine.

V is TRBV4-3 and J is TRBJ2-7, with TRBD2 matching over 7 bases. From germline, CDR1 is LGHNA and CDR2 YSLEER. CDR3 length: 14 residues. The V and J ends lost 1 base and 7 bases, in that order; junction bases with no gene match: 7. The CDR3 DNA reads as TGCGCCAGCAGCCAAGGAGGGAGGGCCGGGGAGCAGTACTTC. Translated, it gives CASSQGGRAGEQYF.

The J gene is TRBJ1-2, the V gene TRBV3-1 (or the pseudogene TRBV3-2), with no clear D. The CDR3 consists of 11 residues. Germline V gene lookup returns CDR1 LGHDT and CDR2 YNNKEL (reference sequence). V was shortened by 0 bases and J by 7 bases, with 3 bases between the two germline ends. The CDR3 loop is CASSQDGGYTF. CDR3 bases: TGTGCCAGCAGCCAAGACGGTGGCTACACCTTC.

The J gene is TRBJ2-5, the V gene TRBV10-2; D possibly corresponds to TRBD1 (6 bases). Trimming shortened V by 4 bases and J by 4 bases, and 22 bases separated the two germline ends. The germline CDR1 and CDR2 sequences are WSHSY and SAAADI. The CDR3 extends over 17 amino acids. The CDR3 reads CASSGNRNTGMSETQYF. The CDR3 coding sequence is TGCGCCAGCAGTGGCAATCGCAATACAGGGATGTCAGAGACCCAGTACTTC.

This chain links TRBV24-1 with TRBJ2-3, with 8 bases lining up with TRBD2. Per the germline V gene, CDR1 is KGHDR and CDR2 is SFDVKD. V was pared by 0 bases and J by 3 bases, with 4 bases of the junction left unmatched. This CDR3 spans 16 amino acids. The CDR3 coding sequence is TGTGCCACCAGTGATTTGGGTAGCGGGAATACAGATACGCAGTATTTT. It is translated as CATSDLGSGNTDTQYF.

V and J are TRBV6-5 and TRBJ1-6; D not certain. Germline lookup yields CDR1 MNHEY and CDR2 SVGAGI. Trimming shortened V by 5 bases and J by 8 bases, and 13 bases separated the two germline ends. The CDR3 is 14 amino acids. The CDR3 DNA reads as TGTGCCAGCAGTAAATCGCGGGCCCATTCACCCCTCCACTTT. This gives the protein CASSKSRAHSPLHF.

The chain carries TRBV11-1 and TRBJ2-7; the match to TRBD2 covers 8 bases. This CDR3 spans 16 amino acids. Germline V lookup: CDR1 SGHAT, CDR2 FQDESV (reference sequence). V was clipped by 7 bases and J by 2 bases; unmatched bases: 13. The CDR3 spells CASTLGLDSGTYEQYF. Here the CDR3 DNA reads TGTGCCAGCACCCTTGGGTTGGATAGCGGGACCTACGAGCAGTACTTC.

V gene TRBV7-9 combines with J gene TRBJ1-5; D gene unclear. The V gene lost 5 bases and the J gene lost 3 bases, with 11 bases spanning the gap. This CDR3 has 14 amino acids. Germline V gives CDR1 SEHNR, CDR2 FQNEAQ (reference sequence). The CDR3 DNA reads TGTGCCAGCAGCGCGCCGGGGAACAATCAGCCCCAGCATTTT. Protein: CASSAPGNNQPQHF. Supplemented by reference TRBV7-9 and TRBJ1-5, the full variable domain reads DTGVSQNPRHKITKRGQNVTFRCDPISEHNRLYWYRQTLGQGPEFLTYFQNEAQLEKSRLLSDRFSAERPKGSFSTLEIQRTEQGDSAMYLCASSAPGNNQPQHFGDGTRLSIL.

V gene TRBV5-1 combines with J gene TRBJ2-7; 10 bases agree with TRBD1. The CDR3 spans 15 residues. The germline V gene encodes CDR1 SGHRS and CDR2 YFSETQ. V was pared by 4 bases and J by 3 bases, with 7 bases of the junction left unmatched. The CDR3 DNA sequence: TGCGCCAGCAGCCCCAGACAGGGGGCTAACTACGAGCAGTACTTC. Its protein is CASSPRQGANYEQYF.

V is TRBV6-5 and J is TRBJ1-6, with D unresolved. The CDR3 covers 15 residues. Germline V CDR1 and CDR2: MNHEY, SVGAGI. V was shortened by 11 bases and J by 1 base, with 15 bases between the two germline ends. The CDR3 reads CAPPRPGSYNSPLHF. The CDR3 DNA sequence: TGTGCCCCCCCGCGCCCGGGTTCCTATAATTCACCCCTCCACTTT.

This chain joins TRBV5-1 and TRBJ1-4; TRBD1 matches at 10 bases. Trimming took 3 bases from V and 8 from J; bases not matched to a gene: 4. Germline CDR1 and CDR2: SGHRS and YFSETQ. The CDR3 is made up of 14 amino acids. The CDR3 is CASSSDRGQEKLFF. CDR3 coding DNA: TGCGCCAGCAGCTCCGACAGGGGGCAGGAAAAACTGTTTTTT. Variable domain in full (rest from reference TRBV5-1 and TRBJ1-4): KAGVTQTPRYLIKTRGQQVTLSCSPISGHRSVSWYQQTPGQGLQFLFEYFSETQRNKGNFPGRFSGRQFSNSRSEMNVSTLELGDSALYLCASSSDRGQEKLFFGSGTQLSVL.

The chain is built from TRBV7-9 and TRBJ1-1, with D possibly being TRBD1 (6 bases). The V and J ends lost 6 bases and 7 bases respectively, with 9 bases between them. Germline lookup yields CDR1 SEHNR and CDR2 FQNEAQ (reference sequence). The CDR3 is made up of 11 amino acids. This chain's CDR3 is CASRRGIEAFF. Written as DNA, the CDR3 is TGTGCCAGCAGGAGGGGGATTGAAGCTTTCTTT.

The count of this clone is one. CDR3 amino acids: CATSDLLQGRNEQFF. In nucleotides, the CDR3 is TGTGCCACCAGTGATTTGCTGCAGGGGAGGAATGAGCAGTTCTTC. The chain links TRBV24-1 to TRBJ2-1; D is possibly TRBD1 or TRBD2 (6 bases each). This CDR3 region has 15 residues. The germline V gene has CDR1 KGHDR and CDR2 SFDVKD. The germline V and J ends were trimmed by 0 bases and 7 bases, with 12 bases remaining between them.

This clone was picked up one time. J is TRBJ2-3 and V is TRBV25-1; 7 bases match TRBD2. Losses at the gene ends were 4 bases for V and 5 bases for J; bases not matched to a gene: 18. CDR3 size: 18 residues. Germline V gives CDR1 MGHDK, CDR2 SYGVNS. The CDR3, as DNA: TGTGCCAGCAGTGGGACGGTGGGGGGTCAAGCGGGAATAGATACGCAGTATTTT. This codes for CASSGTVGGQAGIDTQYF.

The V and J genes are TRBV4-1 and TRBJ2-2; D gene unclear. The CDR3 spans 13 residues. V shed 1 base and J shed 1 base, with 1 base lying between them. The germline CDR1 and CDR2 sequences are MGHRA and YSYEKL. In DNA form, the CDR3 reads TGCGCCAGCAGCCAAGGGAACACCGGGGAGCTGTTTTTT. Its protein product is CASSQGNTGELFF.

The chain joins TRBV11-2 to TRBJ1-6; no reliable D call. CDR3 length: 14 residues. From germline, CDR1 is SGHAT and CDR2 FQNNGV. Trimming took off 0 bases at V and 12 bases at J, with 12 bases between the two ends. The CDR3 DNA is TGTGCCAGCAGCTTAGATGGGGAATCGGGACCCCTCCACTTT. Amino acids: CASSLDGESGPLHF.

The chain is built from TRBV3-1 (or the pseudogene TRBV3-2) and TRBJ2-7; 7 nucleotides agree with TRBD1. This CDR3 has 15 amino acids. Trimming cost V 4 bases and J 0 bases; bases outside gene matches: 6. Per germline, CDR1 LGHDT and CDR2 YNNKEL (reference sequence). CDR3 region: CASSPTGPSSYEQYF. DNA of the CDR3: TGTGCCAGCAGCCCGACAGGGCCAAGCTCCTACGAGCAGTACTTC.

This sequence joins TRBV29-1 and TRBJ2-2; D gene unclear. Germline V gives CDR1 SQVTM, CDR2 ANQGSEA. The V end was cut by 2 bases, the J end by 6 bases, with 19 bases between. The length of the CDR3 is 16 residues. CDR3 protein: CSVESDGLGSPGELFF. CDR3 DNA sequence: TGCAGCGTTGAATCGGATGGATTGGGGTCACCCGGGGAGCTGTTTTTT.

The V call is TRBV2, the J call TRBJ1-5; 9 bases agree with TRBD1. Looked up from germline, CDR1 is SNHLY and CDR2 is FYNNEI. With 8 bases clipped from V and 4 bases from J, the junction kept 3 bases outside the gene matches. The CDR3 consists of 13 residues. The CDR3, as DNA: TGTGCCAGCCGGGACAGGGAAAATCAGCCCCAGCATTTT. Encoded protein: CASRDRENQPQHF.

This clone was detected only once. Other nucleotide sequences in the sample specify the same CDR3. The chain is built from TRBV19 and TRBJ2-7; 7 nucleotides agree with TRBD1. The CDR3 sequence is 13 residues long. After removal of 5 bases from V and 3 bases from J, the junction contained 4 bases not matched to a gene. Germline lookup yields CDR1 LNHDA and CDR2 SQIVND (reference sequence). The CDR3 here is CASSRDRDYEQYF. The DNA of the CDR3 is TGTGCCAGTAGTCGGGACAGAGACTACGAGCAGTACTTC.

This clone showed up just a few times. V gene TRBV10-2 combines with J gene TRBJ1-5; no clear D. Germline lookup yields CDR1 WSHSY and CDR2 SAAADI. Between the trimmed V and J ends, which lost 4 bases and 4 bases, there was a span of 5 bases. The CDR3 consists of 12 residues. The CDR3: CASSGLNQPQHF. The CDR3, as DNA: TGCGCCAGCAGTGGATTAAATCAGCCCCAGCATTTT.

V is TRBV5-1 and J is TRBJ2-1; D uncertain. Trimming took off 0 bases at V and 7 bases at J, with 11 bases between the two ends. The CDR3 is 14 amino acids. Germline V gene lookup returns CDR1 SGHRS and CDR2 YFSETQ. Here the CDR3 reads CASSLDPVSNEQFF. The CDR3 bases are TGCGCCAGCAGCTTGGATCCCGTCTCGAATGAGCAGTTCTTC.

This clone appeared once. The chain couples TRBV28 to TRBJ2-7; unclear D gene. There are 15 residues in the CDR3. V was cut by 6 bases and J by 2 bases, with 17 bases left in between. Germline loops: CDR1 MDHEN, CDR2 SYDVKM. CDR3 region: CASRRNWGRPYEQYF. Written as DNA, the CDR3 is TGTGCCAGCAGGAGGAACTGGGGTCGACCCTACGAGCAGTACTTC.

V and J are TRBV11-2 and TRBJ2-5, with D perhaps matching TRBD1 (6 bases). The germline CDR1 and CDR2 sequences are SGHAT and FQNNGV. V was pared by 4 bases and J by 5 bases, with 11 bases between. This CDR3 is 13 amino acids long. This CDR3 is CASSSGQSETQYF. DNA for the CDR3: TGTGCCAGCAGCTCGGGACAATCGGAGACCCAGTACTTC.

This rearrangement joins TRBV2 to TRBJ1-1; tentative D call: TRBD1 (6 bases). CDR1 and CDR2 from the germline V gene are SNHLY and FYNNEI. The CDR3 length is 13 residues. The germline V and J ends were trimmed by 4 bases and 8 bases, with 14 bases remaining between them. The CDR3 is CASSGVGGREAFF. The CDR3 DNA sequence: TGTGCCAGCAGTGGTGTAGGGGGGCGCGAAGCTTTCTTT. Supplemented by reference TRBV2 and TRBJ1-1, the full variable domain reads EPEVTQTPSHQVTQMGQEVILRCVPISNHLYFYWYRQILGQKVEFLVSFYNNEISEKSEIFDDQFSVERPDGSNFTLKIRSTKLEDSAMYFCASSGVGGREAFFGQGTRLTVV.

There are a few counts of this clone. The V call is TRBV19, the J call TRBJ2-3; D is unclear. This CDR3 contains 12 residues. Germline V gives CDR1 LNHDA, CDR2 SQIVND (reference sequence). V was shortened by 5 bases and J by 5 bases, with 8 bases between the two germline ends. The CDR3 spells CASSWSRDTQYF. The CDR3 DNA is TGTGCCAGTAGTTGGAGTAGAGATACGCAGTATTTT.

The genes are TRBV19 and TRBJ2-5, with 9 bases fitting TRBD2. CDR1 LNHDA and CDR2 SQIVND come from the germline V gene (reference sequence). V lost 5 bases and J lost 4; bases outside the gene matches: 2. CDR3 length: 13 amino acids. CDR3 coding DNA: TGTGCCAGTAGTGGGACTAGCAGAGAGACCCAGTACTTC. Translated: CASSGTSRETQYF.

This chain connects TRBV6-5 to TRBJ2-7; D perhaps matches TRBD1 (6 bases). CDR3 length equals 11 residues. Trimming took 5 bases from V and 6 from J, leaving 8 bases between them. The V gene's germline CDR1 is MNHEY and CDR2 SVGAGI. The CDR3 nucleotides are TGTGCCAGCAGTAACAGGGTCGAGCAGTACTTC. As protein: CASSNRVEQYF.

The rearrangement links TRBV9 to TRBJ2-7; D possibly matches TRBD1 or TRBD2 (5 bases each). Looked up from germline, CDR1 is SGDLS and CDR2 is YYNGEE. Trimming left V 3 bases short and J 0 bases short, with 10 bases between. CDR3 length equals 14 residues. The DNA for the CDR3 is TGTGCCAGCAGCGCCGGGACCGACTCCTACGAGCAGTACTTC. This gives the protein CASSAGTDSYEQYF.

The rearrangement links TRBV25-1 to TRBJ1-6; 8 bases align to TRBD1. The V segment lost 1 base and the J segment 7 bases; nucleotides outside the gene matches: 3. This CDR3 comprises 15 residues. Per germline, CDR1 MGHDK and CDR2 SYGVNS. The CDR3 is CASSELTGENSPLHF. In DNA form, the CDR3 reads TGTGCCAGCAGTGAATTGACAGGGGAGAATTCACCCCTCCACTTT.

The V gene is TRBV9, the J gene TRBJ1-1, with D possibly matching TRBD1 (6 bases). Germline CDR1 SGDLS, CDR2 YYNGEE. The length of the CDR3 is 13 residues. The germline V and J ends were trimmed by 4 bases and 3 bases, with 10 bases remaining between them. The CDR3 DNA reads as TGTGCCAGCAGCTTCCGGACAGACACTGAAGCTTTCTTT. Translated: CASSFRTDTEAFF.

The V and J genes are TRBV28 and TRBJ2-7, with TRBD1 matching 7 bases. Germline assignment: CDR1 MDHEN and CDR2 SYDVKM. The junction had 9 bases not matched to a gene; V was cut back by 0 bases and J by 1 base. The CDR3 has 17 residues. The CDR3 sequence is CASSLWIRTGDSYEQYF. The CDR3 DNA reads TGTGCCAGCAGTTTATGGATCCGGACAGGCGATTCCTACGAGCAGTACTTC.

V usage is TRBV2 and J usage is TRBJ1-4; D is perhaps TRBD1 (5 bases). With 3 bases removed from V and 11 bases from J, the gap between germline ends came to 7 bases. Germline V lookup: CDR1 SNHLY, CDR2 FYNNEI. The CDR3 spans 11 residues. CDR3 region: CASSDRGKLFF. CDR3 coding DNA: TGTGCCAGCAGTGACCGGGGGAAACTGTTTTTT.